The 11 T cell receptor beta chains in this list originate from one sample, sequenced in a study of identical twins. MiXCR, applied by TCRdb to the 5' RACE reads, yields one record per CDR3 protein. The data contain about 700,000 distinct CDR3 sequences, 6% to 6.5% of them singletons. The sample consisted of naive T cells sorted from blood. These receptors originate from a man aged 18 to 35 in good health.

This clonotype was counted many times. The genes are TRBV27 and TRBJ2-7; D tentatively fits TRBD1 or TRBD2 (5 bases each). V dropped 3 bases and J dropped 10 bases, with 16 bases sitting between them. This CDR3 is built from 13 residues. CDR1 MNHEY and CDR2 SMNVEV come from the germline V gene (reference sequence). The CDR3 coding sequence is TGTGCCAGCAGTTTCACCCGGGACGGATACCAGTACGTC. It specifies CASSFTRDGYQYV.

The chain combines TRBV6-1 with TRBJ1-6; 9 bases line up with TRBD1. CDR1 and CDR2 (germline): MNHNS, SASEGT. J was trimmed by 9 bases and V by 6 bases; bases with no gene match: 6. The CDR3 is 14 amino acids. The CDR3 DNA reads as TGTGCCAGCAGCGTTACAGGGGGCGGTTCACCCCTCCACTTT. Protein sequence: CASSVTGGGSPLHF.

This clonotype has a count of ten or more. V usage is TRBV28 and J usage is TRBJ1-5, with a tentative D call TRBD1 (6 bases). The CDR3 is made up of 16 amino acids. Trimming removed 1 base from V and 6 bases from J, with 16 bases in between. Germline V gene lookup returns CDR1 MDHEN and CDR2 SYDVKM. Written as DNA, the CDR3 is TGTGCCAGCAGTTTATTGGGGGGGCGCAGGGGTCAGCCCCAGCATTTT. It is translated as CASSLLGGRRGQPQHF. Full variable domain (outside the CDR3, taken from reference TRBV28 and TRBJ1-5): DVKVTQSSRYLVKRTGEKVFLECVQDMDHENMFWYRQDPGLGLRLIYFSYDVKMKEKGDIPEGYSVSREKKERFSLILESASTNQTSMYLCASSLLGGRRGQPQHFGDGTRLSIL.

The V call is TRBV5-1, the J call TRBJ2-3, with 12 bases matching TRBD1. This CDR3 is built from 17 residues. J gave up 3 bases and V 5 bases, and 10 bases lay outside the gene matches. CDR1 is SGHRS and CDR2 is YFSETQ in the germline V gene. The CDR3 reads CASSSGTGGVRTDTQYF. The CDR3 DNA is TGCGCCAGCAGTTCCGGGACAGGGGGCGTCAGGACAGATACGCAGTATTTT.

This clonotype was seen a handful of times. This chain uses TRBV4-3 with TRBJ2-3; tentative D call: TRBD2 (6 bases). Germline lookup yields CDR1 LGHNA and CDR2 YSLEER. V was trimmed by 0 bases and J by 4 bases, leaving 11 bases between them. The CDR3 contains 15 residues. In nucleotides, the CDR3 is TGCGCCAGCAGCCAAGAACCAGCGGGCCCAGATACGCAGTATTTT. Amino acids: CASSQEPAGPDTQYF.

This clonotype was seen at least ten times. The rearrangement links TRBV20-1 to TRBJ1-1; D ambiguous. Germline-derived CDR1 and CDR2 are DFQATT and SNEGSKA (reference sequence). CDR3 size: 14 residues. The germline V and J ends were trimmed by 6 bases and 1 base, with 15 bases remaining between them. CDR3 loop: CSAMGQMGNTEAFF. DNA for the CDR3: TGCAGTGCAATGGGCCAAATGGGGAACACTGAAGCTTTCTTT.

This clonotype has ten or more counts. This chain links TRBV27 with TRBJ1-1; D remains ambiguous. Germline assignment: CDR1 MNHEY and CDR2 SMNVEV (reference sequence). There are 14 residues in the CDR3. The ends were cut back, 6 bases at V and 5 bases at J, with 16 bases in the middle. The chain's CDR3 is CASSPAGVWTEAFF. CDR3 in DNA: TGTGCCAGCAGCCCAGCAGGTGTCTGGACTGAAGCTTTCTTT.

This clonotype was detected many times. The chain combines TRBV12-3 or TRBV12-4 with TRBJ2-2; TRBD2 aligns across 7 bases. This CDR3 has 13 residues. With 5 bases clipped from V and 4 bases from J, the junction kept 1 base outside the gene matches. CDR3 residues: CASSRTSTGELFF. The CDR3 DNA follows: TGTGCCAGCAGTAGGACTAGCACCGGGGAGCTGTTTTTT.

In its sample, this clonotype was seen a few times. The chain links TRBV14 to TRBJ2-1; possibly TRBD2 for D (5 bases). V was cut by 3 bases and J by 3 bases, with 9 bases left in between. The CDR3 runs 14 residues. Germline CDR1 and CDR2: SGHDN and FVKESK. In DNA, the CDR3 is TGTGCCAGCAGCCAGACTACATACTACAATGAGCAGTTCTTC. Translation gives CASSQTTYYNEQFF.

This chain links TRBV27 with TRBJ1-4, with D perhaps TRBD1 (6 bases). CDR3 length: 16 residues. Germline V gives CDR1 MNHEY, CDR2 SMNVEV (reference sequence). The V end lost 3 bases, the J end lost 5 bases, and 16 bases lay between the germline ends. CDR3 region: CASSFSSRGPNEKLFF. The CDR3 coding sequence is TGTGCCAGCAGTTTCTCTTCCCGGGGGCCGAATGAAAAACTGTTTTTT.

This clonotype was detected only a few times. CDR3 sequence (DNA): TGTGCCAGCAGTTCCCAGGGAGACACCGGGGAGCTGTTTTTT. Its translation: CASSSQGDTGELFF. The chain links TRBV2 to TRBJ2-2, with D possibly called TRBD1 or TRBD2 (5 bases each). V gave up 5 bases and J gave up 3 bases, with 10 bases separating them. Germline loops: CDR1 SNHLY, CDR2 FYNNEI. The CDR3 contains 14 residues.